The 23 T cell receptor beta chains reported below all come from one sample, sequenced in a study of T cells in tuberculosis. Sequenced by immunoSEQ multiplex PCR; TCRdb stores in-frame clones only, minus some. The table shows about 43,000 clones, with about 95% occurring only once. The sequenced sample consisted of PBMCs. Source of these receptors: a donor aged 10-30 years with latent tuberculosis or without tuberculosis infection. Some clones in this sample may be carry-over from other donors' samples.

The V and J genes are TRBV4-1 and TRBJ2-7; TRBD1 might be the D (7 bases). Trimming took 0 bases from V and 3 from J, leaving 15 bases between them. Per germline, CDR1 MGHRA and CDR2 YSYEKL. This CDR3 spans 16 amino acids. CDR3: CASSQDRRQGGYEQYF. In DNA form, the CDR3 reads TGCGCCAGCAGCCAAGACAGGAGACAGGGAGGCTACGAGCAGTACTTC.

The V call is TRBV5-1, the J call TRBJ1-3; D is unclear. The CDR3 spans 15 residues. From germline, CDR1 is SGHRS and CDR2 YFSETQ. The V end lost 0 bases, the J end lost 0 bases, and 7 bases lay between the germline ends. For the CDR3, the DNA is TGCGCCAGCAGCTTGGTGCAGAACTCTGGAAACACCATATATTTT. This sequence encodes CASSLVQNSGNTIYF.

This clone appeared a few times. The chain combines TRBV5-8 with TRBJ2-7; D is undetermined. The germline V gene has CDR1 SGHTS and CDR2 YDEGEE. The CDR3 length is 13 residues. V shed 3 bases and J shed 3 bases, with 10 bases lying between them. CDR3 sequence reads: CASSSTNFYEQYF. The CDR3 DNA sequence: TGTGCCAGCAGCTCGACAAATTTCTACGAGCAGTACTTC.

This clone showed up just once. V usage is TRBV12-5 and J usage is TRBJ2-7, with TRBD2 matching over 8 bases. V was clipped by 6 bases and J by 6 bases; unmatched bases: 4. In germline, CDR1 is LGHNT, CDR2 FRNRAP. CDR3 length equals 12 residues. The chain's CDR3 is CASGPGLGEQYF. The CDR3 DNA is TGTGCTAGTGGCCCGGGACTAGGCGAGCAGTACTTC.

The chain links TRBV28 to TRBJ2-3; 16 nucleotides align to TRBD2. The CDR3 is made up of 17 amino acids. Trimming at V came to 5 bases and at J to 1 base, leaving 3 bases not matched to a gene. Germline V gene data show CDR1 as MDHEN and CDR2 as SYDVKM. Here the CDR3 DNA reads TGTGCCAGCAGTCTAGGGACTAGCGGGAGGGGCACAGATACGCAGTATTTT. Translating gives CASSLGTSGRGTDTQYF.

V and J are TRBV28 and TRBJ2-1, with D maybe TRBD2 (5 bases). This CDR3 contains 17 residues. V dropped 5 bases and J dropped 1 base, with 18 bases sitting between them. Per germline, CDR1 MDHEN and CDR2 SYDVKM. The CDR3 coding sequence is TGTGCCAGCAGTACTATTACCCCTAGAGGGTCCTACAATGAGCAGTTCTTC. It translates to CASSTITPRGSYNEQFF.

The chain employs TRBV5-1 and TRBJ2-1; D perhaps matches TRBD1 (5 bases). V lost 0 bases to trimming and J lost 4 bases, with 8 bases between them. The CDR3 extends over 14 amino acids. Germline V lookup: CDR1 SGHRS, CDR2 YFSETQ. CDR3 sequence reads: CASSLVAGYNEQFF. Here the CDR3 DNA reads TGCGCCAGCAGCTTGGTGGCAGGGTACAATGAGCAGTTCTTC.

This chain connects TRBV29-1 to TRBJ1-1; no firm D call. V was pared by 7 bases and J by 1 base, with 10 bases between. CDR1 SQVTM and CDR2 ANQGSEA come from the germline V gene. CDR3 length equals 12 residues. CDR3 residues: CSGVEGNTEAFF. CDR3 coding DNA: TGCAGCGGGGTGGAGGGGAACACTGAAGCTTTCTTT.

Details on this clone: The junction does not match germline at one end; this may be a read error. The gene calls are TRBV5-6 and TRBJ2-6; maybe TRBD1 (6 bases). CDR1 is SGHDT, CDR2 YYEEEE, per germline. The CDR3 length is 15 residues. CDR3 sequence reads: CASTLTGSGANVLTF. For the CDR3, the DNA is TGTGCCAGCACCTTGACAGGCTCTGGGGCCAACGTCCTGACTTTC.

This chain connects TRBV6-5 to TRBJ2-5; D might be TRBD1 (6 bases). CDR3 size: 14 residues. Germline V gene sequence: CDR1 MNHEY, CDR2 SVGAGI. Deletions cut 5 bases from V and 5 bases from J, with 15 bases between. CDR3: CASSRSGVGETQYF. The CDR3 DNA reads as TGTGCCAGCAGTCGCTCAGGGGTAGGGGAGACCCAGTACTTC.

The gene calls are TRBV28 and TRBJ2-5; D may be TRBD1 (5 bases). Looked up from germline, CDR1 is MDHEN and CDR2 is SYDVKM. V dropped 1 base and J dropped 5 bases, with 11 bases sitting between them. CDR3 length equals 14 residues. This CDR3 reads CASSLLGRWETQYF. The CDR3 coding sequence is TGTGCCAGCAGTTTATTGGGGCGCTGGGAGACCCAGTACTTC.

The rearrangement links TRBV19 to TRBJ2-5, with 9 bases matching TRBD2. Losses at the gene ends were 6 bases for V and 5 bases for J; bases not matched to a gene: 7. The germline gives CDR1 LNHDA, CDR2 SQIVND (reference sequence). This CDR3 has 14 residues. CDR3 protein: CASRSASGAETQYF. Written as DNA, the CDR3 is TGTGCCAGTAGGTCGGCTAGCGGGGCGGAGACCCAGTACTTC.

J is TRBJ1-5 and V is TRBV2, with a weak D call TRBD1 (6 bases). The V gene's germline CDR1 is SNHLY and CDR2 FYNNEI. The CDR3 is made up of 15 amino acids. Trimming cost V 2 bases and J 8 bases, with 16 bases left between them. The CDR3: CASSEKQGQYEPQHF. Here the CDR3 DNA reads TGTGCCAGCAGTGAAAAGCAGGGGCAATACGAGCCCCAGCATTTT.

V usage is TRBV5-1 and J usage is TRBJ1-1; D perhaps matches TRBD1 (6 bases). Germline lookup yields CDR1 SGHRS and CDR2 YFSETQ. The CDR3 totals 15 residues. The V end lost 4 bases, the J end lost 4 bases, and 17 bases lay between the germline ends. CDR3 sequence reads: CASSPLWQGSTEAFF. DNA of the CDR3: TGCGCCAGCAGCCCCCTCTGGCAGGGGAGCACTGAAGCTTTCTTT.

This clone was counted a single time. V usage is TRBV6-6 and J usage is TRBJ1-3; no clear D gene. V was pared by 4 bases and J by 4 bases, with 14 bases between. Germline V gene data show CDR1 as MNHNY and CDR2 as SVGAGI (reference sequence). The CDR3 runs to 15 residues. CDR3 sequence reads: CASSSAPEAGNTIYF. CDR3 DNA: TGTGCCAGCAGTTCGGCCCCGGAAGCGGGAAACACCATATATTTT.

In the case of this clone: A junction boundary mismatches the germline segment, possibly from a read error. The CDR3: CASSLSDSRIAF. The CDR3 DNA reads as TGTGCCAGCAGCTTATCAGACTCCCGAATCGCCTTC. The chain uses TRBV7-2 and TRBJ1-2; D gene uncertain. CDR3 length: 12 amino acids. The germline V gene has CDR1 SGHTA and CDR2 FQGNSA. The variable domain in full, with the rest retrieved from reference TRBV7-2 and TRBJ1-2, is GAGVSQSPSNKVTEKGKDVELRCDPISGHTALYWYRQSLGQGLEFLIYFQGNSAPDKSGLPSDRFSAERTGGSVSTLTIQRTQQEDSAVYLCASSLSDSRIAFGSGTRLTVV.

The chain is built from TRBV7-8 and TRBJ1-5; a possible D gene is TRBD1 (5 bases). V dropped 5 bases and J dropped 6 bases, with 20 bases sitting between them. Per germline, CDR1 SGHVS and CDR2 FQNEAQ. CDR3 length: 16 residues. The CDR3 spells CASSIRQGFGSQPQHF. The CDR3, as DNA: TGTGCCAGCAGCATTAGGCAGGGTTTCGGGTCTCAGCCCCAGCATTTT. The variable domain in full, completed from reference TRBV7-8 and TRBJ1-5, reads GAGVSQSPRYKVAKRGQDVALRCDPISGHVSLFWYQQALGQGPEFLTYFQNEAQLDKSGLPSDRFFAERPEGSVSTLKIQRTQQEDSAVYLCASSIRQGFGSQPQHFGDGTRLSIL.

This clone appeared a single time. The chain has TRBV18 and TRBJ2-2, with a possible D match to TRBD1 (6 bases). The germline V and J ends were trimmed by 6 bases and 3 bases, with 20 bases remaining between them. In germline, CDR1 is KGHSH, CDR2 LQKENI. The CDR3 totals 17 residues. The CDR3 reads CASSQRDILGDTGELFF. Written as DNA, the CDR3 is TGTGCCAGCTCCCAGAGGGACATTCTAGGGGACACCGGGGAGCTGTTTTTT.

The chain combines TRBV27 with TRBJ2-1; D might be TRBD2 (5 bases). CDR3 length: 15 residues. V dropped 3 bases and J dropped 0 bases, with 9 bases sitting between them. Germline assignment: CDR1 MNHEY and CDR2 SMNVEV (reference sequence). CDR3 sequence reads: CASSFRGSSYNEQFF. CDR3 sequence (DNA): TGTGCCAGCAGTTTCCGTGGGAGCTCCTACAATGAGCAGTTCTTC.

This chain connects TRBV19 to TRBJ2-7, with TRBD1 matching over 11 bases. Unmatched junction bases numbered 6, after V lost 5 bases and J lost 6 bases. CDR3 length: 14 residues. Germline assignment: CDR1 LNHDA and CDR2 SQIVND (reference sequence). The CDR3 DNA follows: TGTGCCAGTAGTCACCGGGACAGGGGGTTCGAGCAGTACTTC. This sequence encodes CASSHRDRGFEQYF.

V and J are TRBV9 and TRBJ1-1, with 11 bases identical to TRBD1. The CDR3 runs to 15 residues. Losses at the gene ends were 4 bases for V and 4 bases for J; bases not matched to a gene: 6. The germline V gene encodes CDR1 SGDLS and CDR2 YYNGEE. CDR3 protein: CASSLGTGGFTEAFF. As DNA, the CDR3 is TGTGCCAGCAGCCTCGGGACAGGGGGTTTCACTGAAGCTTTCTTT.

V and J are TRBV6-6 and TRBJ2-1; TRBD2 matches 9 bases. The junction had 6 bases not matched to a gene; V was cut back by 11 bases and J by 4 bases. The CDR3 has 13 residues. Germline V gene sequence: CDR1 MNHNY, CDR2 SVGAGI (reference sequence). CDR3 region: CASGTSRYNEQFF. For the CDR3, the DNA is TGTGCCTCCGGGACTAGCAGGTACAATGAGCAGTTCTTC.

This rearrangement joins TRBV4-1 to TRBJ2-1, with TRBD2 matching over 10 bases. The CDR3 consists of 16 residues. Germline lookup yields CDR1 MGHRA and CDR2 YSYEKL. J lost 9 bases, V lost 2 bases, and 10 bases had no gene match. The CDR3 nucleotides are TGCGCCAGCAGCCAAATCCCTAGCGGGAGCCCAGGTGAGCAGTTCTTC. Translated: CASSQIPSGSPGEQFF.